This TCR beta chain emerged from a study of blood T cell repertoires in COVID-19. The wider study: PBMCs, B-cell-depleted T cells, or T cells were the source of the cDNA or gDNA that made up the material.

CDR3 size: 13 residues. Germline CDR1 reads LNHDA; CDR2 reads SQIVND (reference sequence). The V end was cut by 2 bases, the J end by 5 bases, with 9 bases between. Original processing notes: Nucleated cell number was recorded as an estimate derived from reference gene primer amplification. Produced via immunoSEQ multiplex PCR; TCRdb's table is partial and in-frame only. V, J and clone size reflect that table, while D and trimming were determined from the DNA. This table has around 250,000 clones, 91% appearing once. Participant age was roughly 18 to 95 years, and participants resided in about two dozen US areas. Clinical histories supplied by participants themselves formed the basis of cohort assignment.

Sequenced material: PBMCs or T cells enriched from blood (not recorded which). V is TRBV19 and J is TRBJ2-5; D is perhaps TRBD2 (6 bases). The TCR sequence derives from a human donor in a cohort exposed to, infected with or recovered from COVID-19 (not recorded which). The donor label of this sample is uncertain. In nucleotides, the CDR3 is TGTGCCAGTAGTATATATCGGGGGGAGACCCAGTACTTC. It translates to CASSIYRGETQYF.